This TCR beta chain was retrieved from a study of T cell repertoires in cytomegalovirus infection. Study-wide context: TCR beta signatures that were public indicated CMV infection and matching HLA type.

Turning to this clonotype: No antigen is known for it. A read error may be the cause here, since a much bigger clone is one base away.

TCRdb reprocessed the reads via MiXCR and lists one record per CDR3 protein. In the table there are around 630,000 distinct CDR3 sequences, about 24% of which are singletons. Trimming stripped 7 bases from V and 1 base from J, with 7 bases between. Germline CDR1 is MGHDK and CDR2 is SYGVNS. This CDR3 has 12 residues. General study results and limits: Clonotypes of TCR beta that were HLA-C-restricted and CMV-specific dominated the ex vivo response. CMV carriers with the relevant HLA were identified by cumulative public TCR beta family frequency.

The sample taken for sequencing was CD8+ T cells from PBMCs. The chain has TRBV25-1 and TRBJ1-1, with TRBD1 as a possible D gene (5 bases). The sequence was obtained from a human donor in good health (CMV status not recorded). Some clones in this sample may be carry-over from other donors' samples. The CDR3 loop is CASMGENTEAFF. CDR3 bases: TGTGCCAGCATGGGGGAGAACACTGAAGCTTTCTTT.